This T cell receptor beta chain is drawn from a study of early T cells in non-severe SARS-CoV-2 infection. Study as a whole: Unsorted whole-blood RNA was sequenced in bulk, leaving chains unpaired. Broader study findings: The study's VDJdb matching favored anti-spike CD8 responses and missed private and CD4 specificities.

This clonotype was detected ten times or more. Antigen specificity is unknown. cDNA molecules, individually, were tagged with unique molecular identifiers. A single record per CDR3 protein comes from TCRdb applying MiXCR to the 5' RACE reads. The table lists 25,000 to 30,000 distinct CDR3 sequences, around 5% of them singletons. Sequencing used whole blood. This receptor was taken from an adult who was a healthcare worker with PCR-confirmed SARS-CoV-2 infection or an uninfected control (not recorded which).

The CDR3 here is CASSEEGGWSTDTQYF. In DNA form, the CDR3 reads TGTGCCAGCAGTGAAGAGGGAGGGTGGAGCACAGATACGCAGTATTTT. The rearrangement joins TRBV2 to TRBJ2-3, with TRBD2 matching over 7 bases. The V and J ends lost 1 base and 0 bases, in that order; junction bases with no gene match: 4. This CDR3 comprises 16 residues. Germline CDR1 SNHLY, CDR2 FYNNEI.